A single sample gave rise to the 32 T cell receptor beta chains below, sequenced in a study of cytomegalovirus exposure and HLA in healthy donors. Use of 60 Vbeta and 13 Jbeta primers characterized the PCR. Sequenced by immunoSEQ multiplex PCR; TCRdb stores in-frame clones only, minus some. In the table there are about 160,000 clones, roughly 85% of which are singletons. Sequencing was performed on PBMCs. These receptor sequences come from a woman aged 50 to 65 in good health and CMV-seropositive.

J is TRBJ1-6 and V is TRBV11-2; D gene unclear. The CDR3 loop spans 14 amino acids. Trimming stripped 5 bases from V and 10 bases from J, with 15 bases between. The germline CDR1 and CDR2 sequences are SGHAT and FQNNGV. The CDR3 DNA follows: TGTGCCAGCAGCCCCCCGTCCGCGAACTCACCCCTCCACTTT. Translating it yields CASSPPSANSPLHF. The complete variable domain, with remaining parts taken from reference TRBV11-2 and TRBJ1-6, reads EAGVAQSPRYKIIEKRQSVAFWCNPISGHATLYWYQQILGQGPKLLIQFQNNGVVDDSQLPKDRFSAERLKGVDSTLKIQPAKLEDSAVYLCASSPPSANSPLHFGNGTRLTVT.

This clone occurred once. The chain joins TRBV4-1 to TRBJ1-1; 7 bases match TRBD1. Germline V CDR1 and CDR2: MGHRA, YSYEKL. Trimming took 1 base from V and 7 from J; bases not matched to a gene: 15. The CDR3 extends over 17 amino acids. In DNA, the CDR3 is TGCGCCAGCAGCCAAGGGGGTCCTAGACAGGGATTAATTGAAGCTTTCTTT. Protein: CASSQGGPRQGLIEAFF.

Here the CDR3 reads CASSYLGQGVAGELFF. In nucleotides, the CDR3 is TGTGCCAGCAGCTACCTGGGACAGGGGGTCGCCGGGGAGCTGTTTTTT. The chain joins TRBV7-6 to TRBJ2-2, with 11 bases identical to TRBD1. With V trimmed by 4 bases and J by 6 bases, 7 bases remained unmatched. This CDR3 comprises 16 residues. Germline CDR1 is SGHVS and CDR2 is FNYEAQ.

The CDR3 DNA reads TGCGCCAGCAGCCAAGATCGGGGGATCGATGAGCAGTTCTTC. This gives the protein CASSQDRGIDEQFF. The gene calls are TRBV4-1 and TRBJ2-1; the D gene is possibly TRBD2 (6 bases). V was pared by 0 bases and J by 8 bases, with 11 bases between. The CDR3 extends over 14 amino acids. Germline V gives CDR1 MGHRA, CDR2 YSYEKL.

This chain links TRBV12-5 with TRBJ1-2; 9 bases line up with TRBD1. Germline CDR1 reads LGHNT; CDR2 reads FRNRAP. The CDR3 is 16 residues long. Germline trimming cut 0 bases from V and 6 bases from J; bases unmatched to any gene: 8. CDR3: CASGLVLGTGRNGYTF. CDR3 in DNA: TGTGCTAGTGGTTTGGTATTGGGGACAGGGAGGAATGGCTACACCTTC.

The gene calls are TRBV15 and TRBJ2-2; D is possibly TRBD1 (6 bases). The CDR3 runs 16 residues. Trimming took 0 bases from V and 6 from J, leaving 14 bases between them. Germline values: CDR1 LNHNV, CDR2 YYDKDF (reference sequence). CDR3 DNA: TGTGCCACCAGCAGAGATACAGGGTATGGAGCCGGGGAGCTGTTTTTT. Its translation is CATSRDTGYGAGELFF.

The rearrangement joins TRBV18 to TRBJ2-3; 7 bases map to TRBD1. The junction had 5 bases not matched to a gene; V was cut back by 5 bases and J by 0 bases. CDR1 is KGHSH, CDR2 LQKENI, per germline. This CDR3 has 15 residues. Here the CDR3 DNA reads TGTGCCAGCTCATCATTACAGGGGAGCACAGATACGCAGTATTTT. This codes for CASSSLQGSTDTQYF.

This chain uses TRBV15 with TRBJ1-2; no definite D call. Germline V gene data show CDR1 as LNHNV and CDR2 as YYDKDF (reference sequence). The CDR3 has 13 residues. Trimming left V 0 bases short and J 5 bases short, with 7 bases between. The CDR3 DNA follows: TGTGCCACCAGCAGAGATAGCAGATATGGCTACACCTTC. Residues: CATSRDSRYGYTF. The variable domain in full, completed from reference TRBV15 and TRBJ1-2, reads DAMVIQNPRYQVTQFGKPVTLSCSQTLNHNVMYWYQQKSSQAPKLLFHYYDKDFNNEADTPDNFQSRRPNTSFCFLDIRSPGLGDTAMYLCATSRDSRYGYTFGSGTRLTVV.

This chain links TRBV6-6 with TRBJ1-1, with a tentative D call TRBD1 (5 bases). The V end was cut by 6 bases, the J end by 4 bases, with 9 bases between. This CDR3 comprises 12 residues. Germline V gene sequence: CDR1 MNHNY, CDR2 SVGAGI (reference sequence). The CDR3 DNA is TGTGCCAGCAGCTGGGACTTCACTGAAGCTTTCTTT. This encodes CASSWDFTEAFF.

Worth noting for this clone: The identical CDR3 is also encoded by other nucleotide sequences in the sample. The gene calls are TRBV5-4 and TRBJ1-3; D call uncertain. The CDR3 contains 14 residues. The germline V gene encodes CDR1 SGHNT and CDR2 YYREEE (reference sequence). Trimming removed 0 bases from V and 1 base from J, with 5 bases in between. The CDR3 region has the DNA TGTGCCAGCAGCTTGGTCGGGTCTGGAAACACCATATATTTT. This translates into CASSLVGSGNTIYF.

The chain carries TRBV15 and TRBJ1-4, with 9 nucleotides matching TRBD1. Germline loops: CDR1 LNHNV, CDR2 YYDKDF (reference sequence). This CDR3 has 15 amino acids. Trimming at V came to 0 bases and at J to 5 bases, leaving 1 base not matched to a gene. This CDR3 is CATSRDGTGNEKLFF. The CDR3 nucleotides read TGTGCCACCAGCAGAGATGGGACAGGGAATGAAAAACTGTTTTTT. The full variable domain, completed using reference TRBV15 and TRBJ1-4, is DAMVIQNPRYQVTQFGKPVTLSCSQTLNHNVMYWYQQKSSQAPKLLFHYYDKDFNNEADTPDNFQSRRPNTSFCFLDIRSPGLGDTAMYLCATSRDGTGNEKLFFGSGTQLSVL.

J is TRBJ2-5 and V is TRBV7-2; no clear D gene. Trimming removed 1 base from V and 2 bases from J, with 11 bases in between. Germline V gene sequence: CDR1 SGHTA, CDR2 FQGNSA. CDR3 size: 15 residues. CDR3 DNA sequence: TGTGCCAGCAGCTTAGGCTCGGCGGCTCAAGAGACCCAGTACTTC. As protein: CASSLGSAAQETQYF.

This chain connects TRBV6-5 to TRBJ2-7; TRBD1 aligns across 10 bases. The CDR3 runs to 14 residues. Trimming at V came to 6 bases and at J to 12 bases, leaving 14 bases not matched to a gene. Germline CDR1 is MNHEY and CDR2 is SVGAGI. CDR3 DNA sequence: TGTGCCAGCAGGCAGATTACCGGGACAGGGGACCTGTACTTC. Its protein product is CASRQITGTGDLYF.

The genes are TRBV19 and TRBJ1-6; 9 bases are a match to TRBD1. Germline lookup yields CDR1 LNHDA and CDR2 SQIVND (reference sequence). The CDR3 runs to 14 residues. J gave up 7 bases and V 4 bases, and 2 bases lay outside the gene matches. The CDR3: CASSRDRANSPLHF. CDR3 DNA sequence: TGTGCCAGTAGTAGGGACAGGGCAAATTCACCCCTCCACTTT.

This clone was observed a handful of times. The chain carries TRBV5-5 and TRBJ1-5; D is perhaps TRBD1 (5 bases). Between the trimmed V and J ends, which lost 4 bases and 5 bases, there was a span of 19 bases. Germline loops: CDR1 SGHKS, CDR2 YYEKEE (reference sequence). This CDR3 region has 16 residues. The CDR3 loop is CASSPSGAQVDQPQHF. The CDR3 nucleotides are TGTGCCAGCAGCCCAAGCGGGGCCCAGGTCGATCAGCCCCAGCATTTT. The entire variable domain, with the rest obtained from reference TRBV5-5 and TRBJ1-5, is as follows: DAGVTQSPTHLIKTRGQQVTLRCSPISGHKSVSWYQQVLGQGPQFIFQYYEKEERGRGNFPDRFSARQFPNYSSELNVNALLLGDSALYLCASSPSGAQVDQPQHFGDGTRLSIL.

This chain connects TRBV16 to TRBJ1-1, with 11 bases aligning to TRBD1. CDR1 and CDR2 (germline): KGHSY, FQNENV. The CDR3 covers 15 residues. V lost 3 bases, J lost 4 bases, and 4 bases stayed unmatched. CDR3 nucleotides: TGTGCCAGCAGCCATTCGGGACAGGGGGGCACTGAAGCTTTCTTT. Its protein is CASSHSGQGGTEAFF.

The chain couples TRBV2 to TRBJ1-1, with TRBD1 as a possible D gene (5 bases). V was pared by 2 bases and J by 4 bases, with 8 bases between. The CDR3 has 13 residues. Germline CDR1 and CDR2: SNHLY and FYNNEI. The CDR3 coding sequence is TGTGCCAGCAGTGAAAGGGGATTCACTGAAGCTTTCTTT. It translates to CASSERGFTEAFF.

This chain connects TRBV19 to TRBJ1-2, with 7 bases that match TRBD1. The J segment lost 3 bases and the V segment lost 0 bases, leaving 7 bases of the junction unmatched. This CDR3 is 16 amino acids long. CDR1 LNHDA and CDR2 SQIVND come from the germline V gene (reference sequence). CDR3 region: CASSIDAGGVHYGYTF. CDR3 DNA sequence: TGTGCCAGTAGTATAGATGCAGGGGGAGTGCACTATGGCTACACCTTC.

The chain links TRBV19 to TRBJ2-1; D is undetermined. Germline CDR1 is LNHDA and CDR2 is SQIVND (reference sequence). Trimming cost V 2 bases and J 5 bases, with 13 bases left between them. The CDR3 covers 15 residues. The CDR3 DNA reads as TGTGCCAGTAGTATAAACCTGGGCAGGAACAATGAGCAGTTCTTC. Translation gives CASSINLGRNNEQFF.

The chain has TRBV5-1 and TRBJ2-3; 7 positions match TRBD1. CDR3 size: 15 residues. The germline V gene has CDR1 SGHRS and CDR2 YFSETQ. Unmatched junction bases numbered 8, after V lost 1 base and J lost 6 bases. DNA for the CDR3: TGCGCCAGCAGCTTGTGGACAGGATCAGCGGATACGCAGTATTTT. This encodes CASSLWTGSADTQYF.

The CDR3 DNA follows: TGTGCCAGCAGTCGAGGGCACAGGGGGGGCTATGGCTACACCTTC. This gives the protein CASSRGHRGGYGYTF. The chain carries TRBV6-1 and TRBJ1-2, with 8 bases that match TRBD1. The CDR3 consists of 15 residues. Germline CDR1 is MNHNS and CDR2 is SASEGT. The V and J ends lost 5 bases and 4 bases, in that order; junction bases with no gene match: 9.

The rearrangement uses TRBV19 and TRBJ2-5; the D gene is possibly TRBD2 (6 bases). The CDR3 covers 13 residues. The germline CDR1 and CDR2 sequences are LNHDA and SQIVND (reference sequence). V lost 1 base and J 7 bases, leaving 10 bases between the germline ends. This chain's CDR3 is CASSIAGVGTQYF. DNA for the CDR3: TGTGCCAGTAGTATAGCGGGGGTAGGGACCCAGTACTTC.

The rearrangement uses TRBV18 and TRBJ1-1; no firm D call. V shed 6 bases and J shed 3 bases, with 11 bases lying between them. CDR1 and CDR2 (germline): KGHSH, LQKENI. This CDR3 contains 13 residues. The chain's CDR3 is CASSPDGDTEAFF. The CDR3, as DNA: TGTGCCAGCTCCCCGGACGGGGACACTGAAGCTTTCTTT.

This chain joins TRBV7-9 and TRBJ2-5; D perhaps matches TRBD1 (6 bases). The CDR3 extends over 14 amino acids. CDR1 and CDR2 from the germline V gene are SEHNR and FQNEAQ (reference sequence). Trimming cost V 5 bases and J 4 bases, with 14 bases left between them. The CDR3 nucleotides are TGTGCCAGCAGCGGCAGGGGTCTGGGAGAGACCCAGTACTTC. Translating gives CASSGRGLGETQYF.

This clone has a single count. The rearrangement links TRBV6-1 to TRBJ2-7; D remains unclear. Trimming removed 3 bases from V and 7 bases from J, with 16 bases in between. Germline assignment: CDR1 MNHNS and CDR2 SASEGT. CDR3 size: 14 residues. The CDR3 region is CASSERPLSSEQYF. In nucleotides, the CDR3 is TGTGCCAGCAGTGAGAGGCCCCTCTCATCAGAGCAGTACTTC.

The chain recombines TRBV30 with TRBJ2-1; D ambiguous. Per germline, CDR1 GTSNPN and CDR2 SVGIG (reference sequence). The CDR3 totals 14 residues. Trimming cost V 3 bases and J 0 bases, with 9 bases left between them. CDR3 in DNA: TGTGCCTGGAGCCGACTTAGCTCCTACAATGAGCAGTTCTTC. Translated, it gives CAWSRLSSYNEQFF.

The chain employs TRBV25-1 and TRBJ2-7, with D possibly matching TRBD2 (5 bases). CDR3 length equals 16 residues. Germline V gene lookup returns CDR1 MGHDK and CDR2 SYGVNS. Trimming pared 1 base from V and 3 bases from J, leaving 16 bases between. This chain's CDR3 is CASSESGNSGRYEQYF. The CDR3 bases are TGTGCCAGCAGTGAATCGGGGAACTCAGGCCGCTACGAGCAGTACTTC.

The J gene is TRBJ2-2, the V gene TRBV19; D call uncertain. The CDR3 extends over 12 amino acids. Germline lookup yields CDR1 LNHDA and CDR2 SQIVND (reference sequence). V was trimmed by 1 base and J by 6 bases, leaving 3 bases between them. The CDR3 DNA reads TGTGCCAGTAGTATAGCGTCCGGGGAGCTGTTTTTT. Translated: CASSIASGELFF.

J is TRBJ1-2 and V is TRBV6-1; weak D call: TRBD1 (6 bases). Germline V gene sequence: CDR1 MNHNS, CDR2 SASEGT. V gave up 2 bases and J gave up 4 bases, with 17 bases separating them. The CDR3 consists of 16 residues. The CDR3 DNA follows: TGTGCCAGCAGTGAAAGGGGACGGTGGACAGCCTATGGCTACACCTTC. This gives the protein CASSERGRWTAYGYTF.

The chain combines TRBV19 with TRBJ1-5; possibly TRBD1 for D (6 bases). The V and J ends lost 1 base and 2 bases respectively, with 18 bases between them. Germline CDR1 and CDR2: LNHDA and SQIVND (reference sequence). The CDR3 is 18 amino acids. The CDR3 region is CASSIANWAGVGNQPQHF. In nucleotides, the CDR3 is TGTGCCAGTAGTATAGCTAACTGGGCAGGGGTGGGCAATCAGCCCCAGCATTTT.

The chain carries TRBV4-1 and TRBJ1-4, with TRBD1 as a possible D gene (6 bases). The V gene's germline CDR1 is MGHRA and CDR2 YSYEKL. V was clipped by 1 base and J by 5 bases, with 11 bases between them. The length of the CDR3 is 15 residues. The CDR3 DNA is TGCGCCAGCAGCCAAGGGACAGCTCAGAATGAAAAACTGTTTTTT. This codes for CASSQGTAQNEKLFF.

This clone was observed a single time. The V and J genes are TRBV5-1 and TRBJ2-3; D ambiguous. V gave up 0 bases and J gave up 2 bases, with 13 bases separating them. This CDR3 is 16 amino acids long. Germline lookup yields CDR1 SGHRS and CDR2 YFSETQ. The CDR3, as DNA: TGCGCCAGCAGCTTGGAACAGCCTACAACCACAGATACGCAGTATTTT. Translating gives CASSLEQPTTTDTQYF.